The 7 T cell receptor beta chains in this list originate from one sample, sequenced in a study of tissue T cells after allogeneic stem cell transplantation. Documented time point: mouse harvest day 7 after allogeneic transplant. Each mouse received 10^7 T-cell-depleted marrow cells plus 10^6 splenic CD5+ T cells by tail vein. The repertoire was sequenced with immunoSEQ multiplex PCR; TCRdb's copy has only in-frame clones and lacks some. The repertoire holds roughly 7,700 clones, with 40% to 55% as singletons. Sequencing used skin. The source of these receptors is a female BALB/c mouse given C57BL/6 T cells with graft-versus-host disease after an allogeneic hematopoietic cell transplant.

Note on this clone: Gene names and germline refer to mouse. The read ends 1 residue before the CDR3 terminus; that terminus is restored from the germline J gene. The chain uses TRBV26 and TRBJ1-1, with D possibly matching TRBD1 (5 bases). CDR3 length: 14 amino acids. With 2 bases removed from V and 0 bases from J, the gap between germline ends came to 7 bases. Germline assignment: CDR1 KGHPV and CDR2 FQNQEV (reference sequence). CDR3 DNA (partial): TGTGCCAGCAGTCTGGAGGGGACAAACACAGAAGTCTTC. Its translation: CASSLEGTNTEVF. The full CDR3 protein is CASSLEGTNTEVFF. The variable domain in full, completed from reference TRBV26 and TRBJ1-1, reads NSKVIQTPRYLVKGQGQKAKMRCIPEKGHPVVFWYQQNKNNEFKFLINFQNQEVLQQIDMTEKRFSAECPSNSPCSLEIQSSEAGDSALYLCASSLEGTNTEVFFGKGTRLTVV.

In regard to this clone: Gene names denote mouse genes. The DNA read from the CDR3 is TGTGCCAGCAGTGAGCACAGGGGGCGAAACACAGAAGTCTTC. This gives the protein CASSEHRGRNTEVF. The full CDR3 protein reads CASSEHRGRNTEVFF. The V call is TRBV13-3, the J call TRBJ1-1; 9 bases agree with TRBD1. Coverage ceases 1 residue before the CDR3 finishes, and the germline J gene fills in the end. The CDR3 totals 15 residues. V trimming: 2 bases; J trimming: 1 base; junction bases outside the gene matches: 3. From germline, CDR1 is NNHDY and CDR2 SYVADS.

Comment on this clone: Any gene name here is a mouse gene name. With the read ending 1 residue before the CDR3 end, the germline J gene is used to fill in that end. The chain recombines TRBV23 with TRBJ2-5. This CDR3 contains 8 residues. The V gene's germline CDR1 is KGHTA and CDR2 FQNQQP. This chain's CDR3 is CSSSRQYF. The part of the CDR3 DNA that was read is TGCTCCAGCAGTCGCCAGTAC.

On this clone: Genes and germline are mouse. The CDR3 loop reads CASSLGGGGNTLYF. The sequenced part of the CDR3 DNA is TGTGCCAGCAGTCTGGGAGGAGGTGGAAATACGCTCTAT. The chain carries TRBV26 and TRBJ1-3, with no clear D. The CDR3 end falls 1 residue outside the read, so it is completed with the germline J gene. CDR3 length: 14 residues. Germline assignment: CDR1 KGHPV and CDR2 FQNQEV (reference sequence). Deletions cut 2 bases from V and 3 bases from J, with 8 bases between.

About this clone itself: The genes and germline here are from mouse. Read data end 1 residue before the CDR3 end; the end is taken from the germline J gene. The V and J genes are TRBV26 and TRBJ2-3; D perhaps matches TRBD1 (5 bases). V was cut by 4 bases and J by 0 bases, with 8 bases left in between. Germline V gives CDR1 KGHPV, CDR2 FQNQEV (reference sequence). The CDR3 length is 14 residues. The part of the CDR3 DNA that was read is TGTGCCAGCAGTCCGGACAATAGTGCAGAAACGCTGTAT. This codes for CASSPDNSAETLY. The CDR3 in its entirety is CASSPDNSAETLYF.

As for this clone: Gene names denote mouse genes. The read comes to an end 1 residue before the CDR3 does, leaving the germline J gene to fill in the end. The rearrangement joins TRBV16 to TRBJ2-7, with 8 positions matching TRBD2. This CDR3 is built from 13 residues. With V trimmed by 0 bases and J by 6 bases, 1 base remained unmatched. Germline loops: CDR1 SGHSA, CDR2 FRNQAP. The CDR3 loop is CASSLDGGVEQYF. Incomplete CDR3 DNA: TGTGCAAGCAGCTTAGATGGGGGGGTTGAACAGTAC.

On this clone itself: These gene names are mouse names. The CDR3 goes on 1 residue after the read ends, and that part is filled in from the germline J gene. The chain uses TRBV1 and TRBJ1-3; D possibly corresponds to TRBD1 (5 bases). There are 14 residues in the CDR3. Germline V lookup: CDR1 NSQYPW, CDR2 LRSPGD (reference sequence). The V end lost 3 bases, the J end lost 4 bases, and 10 bases lay between the germline ends. The covered CDR3 bases are TGCACCTGCAGTGCGGGGGGGAGCGGAAATACGCTCTAT. It yields the protein CTCSAGGSGNTLY. The complete CDR3 reads CTCSAGGSGNTLYF.